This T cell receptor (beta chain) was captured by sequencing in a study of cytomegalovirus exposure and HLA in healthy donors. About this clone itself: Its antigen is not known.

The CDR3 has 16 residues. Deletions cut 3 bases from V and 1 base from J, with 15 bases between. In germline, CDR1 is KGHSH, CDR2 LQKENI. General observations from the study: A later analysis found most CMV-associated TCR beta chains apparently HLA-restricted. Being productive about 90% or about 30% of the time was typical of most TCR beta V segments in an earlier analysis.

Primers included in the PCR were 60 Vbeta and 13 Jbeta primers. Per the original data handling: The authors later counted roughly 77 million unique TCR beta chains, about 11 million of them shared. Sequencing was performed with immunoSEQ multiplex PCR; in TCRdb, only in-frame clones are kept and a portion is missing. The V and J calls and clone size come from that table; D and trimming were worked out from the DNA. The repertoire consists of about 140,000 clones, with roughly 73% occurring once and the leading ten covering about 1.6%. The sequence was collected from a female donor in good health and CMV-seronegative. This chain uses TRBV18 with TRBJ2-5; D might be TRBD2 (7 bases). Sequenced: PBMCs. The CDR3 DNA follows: TGTGCCAGCTCACCCTTGGGGGGGGCATCCCAAGAGACCCAGTACTTC. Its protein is CASSPLGGASQETQYF.